Below are 30 T cell receptor beta chains sequenced from a single sample in a study of Graves' ophthalmopathy and Graves' hyperthyroidism. RNA transcripts were the source from which TCR beta CDR3 regions were amplified. A first-round RT-PCR used HTBI primers, followed by a second-round multiplex PCR. MiXCR was run by TCRdb on the multiplex PCR reads, yielding one entry per CDR3 protein. The sample yields more than 300,000 distinct CDR3 sequences, 15% to 17% seen once. Sequencing used peripheral blood. All receptors come from a woman aged 18-29 years with stable Graves' hyperthyroidism.

This clonotype was detected many times. The chain links TRBV9 to TRBJ2-7; the D is unclear. CDR1 SGDLS and CDR2 YYNGEE come from the germline V gene. This CDR3 region has 14 residues. Trimming stripped 5 bases from V and 6 bases from J, with 18 bases between. The CDR3 DNA reads as TGTGCCAGCAGACAAGGGCAGATTCCCGTCGAGCAGTACTTC. Its translation is CASRQGQIPVEQYF.

This clonotype was seen ten or more times. This chain connects TRBV11-2 to TRBJ2-5; perhaps TRBD2 as D (6 bases). V lost 5 bases and J lost 2, with 18 bases in between. The CDR3 totals 16 residues. The germline CDR1 and CDR2 sequences are SGHAT and FQNNGV. CDR3 DNA: TGTGCCAGCAGCCCCGCGAGCTTAGCGGTTCAAGAGACCCAGTACTTC. Translating it yields CASSPASLAVQETQYF.

This clonotype came up a few times. The chain combines TRBV6-1 with TRBJ1-2, with D tentatively TRBD1 (5 bases). This CDR3 contains 17 residues. The V gene lost 6 bases and the J gene lost 4 bases, with 24 bases spanning the gap. In germline, CDR1 is MNHNS, CDR2 SASEGT. CDR3: CASRGSAGPSSFYGYTF. The CDR3 bases are TGTGCCAGCAGGGGGTCGGCAGGGCCCTCGTCTTTCTATGGCTACACCTTC.

This clonotype was seen many times. V usage is TRBV6-5 and J usage is TRBJ1-1; 9 bases fit TRBD1. The germline V gene encodes CDR1 MNHEY and CDR2 SVGAGI. The V gene end was trimmed by 4 bases and the J gene end by 6 bases; junction bases not matched to a gene: 15. This CDR3 comprises 17 residues. CDR3 DNA: TGTGCCAGCAGTTTACCGGGACAGGGAAGGGGTAAACCTGAAGCTTTCTTT. Amino acid sequence: CASSLPGQGRGKPEAFF.

This clonotype occurred many times. This chain's CDR3 is CASSGSPTYEQYF. CDR3 bases: TGTGCCAGCAGCGGCAGTCCAACCTACGAGCAGTACTTC. V is TRBV11-2 and J is TRBJ2-7; D gene unclear. Germline-derived CDR1 and CDR2 are SGHAT and FQNNGV. With 5 bases removed from V and 2 bases from J, the gap between germline ends came to 10 bases. CDR3 size: 13 residues.

This clonotype came up many times. The gene calls are TRBV2 and TRBJ1-2; maybe TRBD1 (5 bases). The CDR3 is made up of 12 amino acids. Per germline, CDR1 SNHLY and CDR2 FYNNEI. V lost 6 bases and J 4 bases, leaving 9 bases between the germline ends. The CDR3 sequence is CASRDNSYGYTF. DNA for the CDR3: TGTGCCAGCAGGGACAATTCCTATGGCTACACCTTC.

The sample holds many counts of this clonotype. The V and J genes are TRBV12-3 or TRBV12-4 and TRBJ2-7; 9 positions match TRBD2. The CDR3 sequence is 14 residues long. V lost 5 bases, J lost 3 bases, and 5 bases stayed unmatched. The CDR3 DNA sequence: TGTGCCAGCAGTGGCAGGCGGGGGGGCTACGAGCAGTACTTC. As protein: CASSGRRGGYEQYF.

This clonotype was seen many times. V usage is TRBV27 and J usage is TRBJ2-7; D not resolved. The CDR3 runs to 14 residues. The germline V gene encodes CDR1 MNHEY and CDR2 SMNVEV (reference sequence). V was pared by 1 base and J by 5 bases, with 12 bases between. The DNA of the CDR3 is TGTGCCAGCAGTTTATTGTCGTCAGGCAACGAGCAGTACTTC. It yields the protein CASSLLSSGNEQYF.

There are many counts of this clonotype. The DNA for the CDR3 is TGTGCCAGCAGTTACTCGACAGCGGGGTCCTACGAGCAGTACTTC. It encodes CASSYSTAGSYEQYF. The V gene is TRBV6-5, the J gene TRBJ2-7; 7 bases are shared with TRBD2. The germline gives CDR1 MNHEY, CDR2 SVGAGI. J gave up 1 base and V 0 bases, and 3 bases lay outside the gene matches. CDR3 length: 15 residues.

Only a few counts were recorded for this clonotype. The chain couples TRBV6-2 or TRBV6-3 to TRBJ2-2, with D possibly being TRBD2 (5 bases). V was cut by 0 bases and J by 5 bases, with 16 bases left in between. The CDR3 loop spans 17 amino acids. The germline CDR1 and CDR2 sequences are MNHEY and SVGEGT. The CDR3 spells CASSYSIPVPGTGELFF. The CDR3 DNA follows: TGTGCCAGCAGTTACTCGATTCCTGTCCCGGGAACCGGGGAGCTGTTTTTT.

This clonotype was counted at least ten times. This rearrangement joins TRBV6-1 to TRBJ2-7, with D unresolved. The CDR3 covers 15 residues. Germline lookup yields CDR1 MNHNS and CDR2 SASEGT. V gave up 2 bases and J gave up 2 bases, with 13 bases separating them. The CDR3 sequence is CASSELYGPPYEQYF. CDR3 bases: TGTGCCAGCAGTGAATTATACGGCCCCCCCTACGAGCAGTACTTC.

This clonotype has at least ten counts. The rearrangement uses TRBV12-3 or TRBV12-4 and TRBJ2-5, with 8 bases that match TRBD2. The CDR3 has 15 amino acids. J gave up 4 bases and V 3 bases, and 7 bases lay outside the gene matches. CDR3 amino acids: CASSLRVAGGETQYF. DNA of the CDR3: TGTGCCAGCAGTTTGAGAGTGGCGGGGGGAGAGACCCAGTACTTC.

This clonotype was seen a few times. This chain connects TRBV19 to TRBJ2-7, with D tentatively TRBD1 or TRBD2 (7 bases each). The germline CDR1 and CDR2 sequences are LNHDA and SQIVND (reference sequence). This CDR3 is 16 amino acids long. The V and J ends lost 6 bases and 2 bases respectively, with 20 bases between them. Here the CDR3 reads CASSRGGVMGTYEQYF. CDR3 coding DNA: TGTGCCAGTAGCAGGGGGGGGGTCATGGGTACCTACGAGCAGTACTTC.

As regards this clonotype: It may be a read error: a sequence one base away is much more abundant. The CDR3 does not close with the conserved phenylalanine or tryptophan, likely indicating a read error. The rearrangement uses TRBV6-1 and TRBJ2-2; TRBD2 matches 7 bases. The V segment lost 6 bases and the J segment 5 bases; nucleotides outside the gene matches: 6. The length of the CDR3 is 14 residues. Germline V gene sequence: CDR1 MNHNS, CDR2 SASEGT. CDR3 protein: CASRLGGGTGELFL. Here the CDR3 DNA reads TGTGCCAGCAGACTGGGGGGAGGGACCGGGGAGCTGTTTTTG.

This clonotype has at least ten counts. This rearrangement joins TRBV7-2 to TRBJ2-5; possibly TRBD1 for D (5 bases). V lost 2 bases, J lost 4 bases, and 11 bases lay in between. Germline V gene lookup returns CDR1 SGHTA and CDR2 FQGNSA. The CDR3 runs to 14 residues. Here the CDR3 DNA reads TGTGCCAGCAGCTTAACCTACAGGCCAGAGACCCAGTACTTC. Amino acids: CASSLTYRPETQYF.

The chain couples TRBV12-3 or TRBV12-4 to TRBJ2-4; TRBD2 might be the D (6 bases). The CDR3 spans 13 residues. The V end was cut by 5 bases, the J end by 6 bases, with 11 bases between. The CDR3 DNA sequence: TGTGCCAGCAGTATGGGGGGAGGAAACATTCAGTACTTC. Its protein product is CASSMGGGNIQYF.

This clonotype was found many times. The chain is built from TRBV24-1 and TRBJ2-2; a possible D gene is TRBD1 (6 bases). The V end lost 6 bases, the J end lost 1 base, and 11 bases lay between the germline ends. This CDR3 spans 15 amino acids. Looked up from germline, CDR1 is KGHDR and CDR2 is SFDVKD. The CDR3 DNA sequence: TGTGCCACCAGTTGGGGACACAGGAACACCGGGGAGCTGTTTTTT. Protein: CATSWGHRNTGELFF.

This clonotype was seen repeatedly, ten times or more. The chain combines TRBV12-3 or TRBV12-4 with TRBJ1-6; possible D gene TRBD1, 6 bases. Between the trimmed V and J ends, which lost 5 bases and 1 base, there was a span of 6 bases. The CDR3 has 14 residues. The CDR3 DNA sequence: TGTGCCAGCAGTACAGGGTCCTATAATTCACCCCTCCACTTT. Translating gives CASSTGSYNSPLHF.

This clonotype was counted ten times or more. This chain joins TRBV12-3 or TRBV12-4 and TRBJ1-2, with no clear D. V was cut by 3 bases and J by 3 bases, with 5 bases left in between. The CDR3 totals 12 residues. The CDR3 nucleotides read TGTGCCAGCAGTTTGCATCACTATGGCTACACCTTC. This encodes CASSLHHYGYTF.

This clonotype came up a few times. This rearrangement joins TRBV10-3 to TRBJ1-1; 9 positions agree with TRBD1. The CDR3 consists of 15 residues. CDR1 and CDR2 (germline): ENHRY, SYGVKD. The J segment lost 6 bases and the V segment lost 0 bases, leaving 5 bases of the junction unmatched. The CDR3 reads CAISESTRTGAEAFF. Written as DNA, the CDR3 is TGTGCCATCAGTGAGTCGACAAGGACAGGGGCTGAAGCTTTCTTT.

This clonotype has at least ten counts. The chain links TRBV20-1 to TRBJ2-2, with D uncertain. The CDR3 covers 11 residues. Trimming cost V 6 bases and J 6 bases, with 8 bases left between them. Per the germline V gene, CDR1 is DFQATT and CDR2 is SNEGSKA (reference sequence). CDR3 loop: CSAGSPGELFF. The CDR3 DNA reads TGCAGTGCGGGTTCGCCCGGGGAGCTGTTTTTT.

This clonotype was detected ten times or more. The chain combines TRBV5-1 with TRBJ1-1, with 7 bases aligning to TRBD1. V lost 4 bases to trimming and J lost 0 bases; unmatched junction nucleotides: 3. The CDR3 has 14 residues. Germline V CDR1 and CDR2: SGHRS, YFSETQ. DNA for the CDR3: TGCGCCAGCAGCACCGGGACAGTGAACACTGAAGCTTTCTTT. Encoded protein: CASSTGTVNTEAFF. The full variable domain, completed using reference TRBV5-1 and TRBJ1-1, is KAGVTQTPRYLIKTRGQQVTLSCSPISGHRSVSWYQQTPGQGLQFLFEYFSETQRNKGNFPGRFSGRQFSNSRSEMNVSTLELGDSALYLCASSTGTVNTEAFFGQGTRLTVV.

Many counts were recorded for this clonotype. The chain couples TRBV18 to TRBJ1-1, with 8 bases fitting TRBD1. The J segment lost 11 bases and the V segment lost 0 bases, leaving 8 bases of the junction unmatched. The CDR3 sequence is 14 residues long. The germline V gene has CDR1 KGHSH and CDR2 LQKENI. The CDR3 DNA is TGTGCCAGCTCACCACCTACGGACAGGGAAGGGGCTTTCTTT. Its translation is CASSPPTDREGAFF.

For the CDR3, the DNA is TGTGCCAGCAGCACCACTAGCGGTTCCTCCTACGAGCAGTACTTC. Protein sequence: CASSTTSGSSYEQYF. The chain has TRBV6-2 or TRBV6-3 and TRBJ2-7; 8 bases match TRBD2. V gave up 6 bases and J gave up 0 bases; unmatched junction bases: 7. The CDR3 runs 15 residues. Per germline, CDR1 MNHEY and CDR2 SVGEGT.

This clonotype was recorded a few times. J is TRBJ2-5 and V is TRBV11-1; 8 positions agree with TRBD2. Germline CDR1 SGHAT, CDR2 FQDESV (reference sequence). V shed 5 bases, J shed 5 bases, and the junction held 16 bases outside the gene matches. This CDR3 is built from 17 residues. This CDR3 reads CASSPGGAQTTMETQYF. The CDR3, as DNA: TGTGCCAGCAGCCCGGGAGGGGCGCAGACCACCATGGAGACCCAGTACTTC.

This clonotype showed up many times. The chain uses TRBV13 and TRBJ1-5; possibly TRBD1 for D (5 bases). Trimming took 0 bases from V and 2 from J, leaving 11 bases between them. The CDR3 totals 16 residues. Germline V lookup: CDR1 PRHDT, CDR2 FYEKMQ (reference sequence). CDR3 in amino acids: CASSLGGLGRNQPQHF. DNA of the CDR3: TGTGCCAGCAGCTTAGGAGGGCTGGGGCGCAATCAGCCCCAGCATTTT.

This clonotype was detected many times. The J gene is TRBJ1-1, the V gene TRBV6-1; the D gene is possibly TRBD1 (6 bases). Trimming took off 6 bases at V and 3 bases at J, with 11 bases between the two ends. CDR1 is MNHNS, CDR2 SASEGT, per germline. The CDR3 contains 13 residues. The CDR3 DNA sequence: TGTGCCAGCAGCCTCCAGGGGTACACTGAAGCTTTCTTT. Translating it yields CASSLQGYTEAFF.

The V and J genes are TRBV12-3 or TRBV12-4 and TRBJ1-5; D is perhaps TRBD1 (5 bases). V was clipped by 6 bases and J by 2 bases, with 8 bases between them. The CDR3 has 13 residues. For the CDR3, the DNA is TGTGCCAGCAGAAGGGGCCGCAATCAGCCCCAGCATTTT. Protein sequence: CASRRGRNQPQHF.

Comments on this clonotype: A much larger clone sits a single nucleotide away, making a read error possible. The rearrangement links TRBV4-2 to TRBJ2-5; TRBD2 matches at 7 bases. Per the germline V gene, CDR1 is LGHNA and CDR2 is YNFKEQ. This CDR3 comprises 16 residues. In nucleotides, the CDR3 is TGTGCCAGCAGCAAGGAAGACGGGGGGTTCCCCGAGACCAAGTACTTC. This sequence encodes CASSKEDGGFPETKYF.

This clonotype was detected many times. V and J are TRBV11-2 and TRBJ2-7, with 7 positions matching TRBD1. J lost 5 bases, V lost 5 bases, and 6 bases had no gene match. Per the germline V gene, CDR1 is SGHAT and CDR2 is FQNNGV. The CDR3 totals 13 residues. Written as DNA, the CDR3 is TGTGCCAGCAGCGAGGACAGGCTAAACGAGCAGTACTTC. It encodes CASSEDRLNEQYF.